Listed below are T cell receptor beta chains from one sample, sequenced in a study of T cell responses to AZD1222 COVID-19 vaccine. Assay: immunoSEQ multiplex PCR; the TCRdb copy retains only in-frame clones and omits some. There are more than 150,000 clones in the sample; around 92% occur only once, and roughly 10% lies in the top ten. The sample was peripheral blood, taken on day 0 of AZD1222 vaccination. Receptor source: an adult in good health. CDR3s include the opening cysteine and the closing phenylalanine or tryptophan. D genes are given only for firm matches. Size values are once, few and many counts, or a class for expanded clones, and some rows have none.

V gene: TRBV9
J gene: TRBJ2-1
clone size: -
D gene: TRBD2
CDR3 protein: CASSVSGTRDVEQFF
CDR3 DNA: TGTGCCAGCAGCGTCTCCGGGACTAGGGACGTTGAGCAGTTCTTC

V gene: TRBV4-2
J gene: TRBJ2-1
clone size: -
D gene: -
CDR3 protein: CASSQEGGAGGEQFF
CDR3 DNA: TGTGCCAGCAGCCAAGAGGGGGGGGCCGGTGGTGAGCAGTTCTTC

V gene: TRBV5-6
J gene: TRBJ1-1
clone size: -
D gene: TRBD1
CDR3 protein: CASSLVGGQNTEAFF
CDR3 DNA: TGTGCCAGCAGCTTGGTAGGGGGCCAGAACACTGAAGCTTTCTTT

V gene: TRBV23-1
J gene: TRBJ2-3
clone size: -
D gene: -
CDR3 protein: CATVASPDSDTQYF
CDR3 DNA: TGCGCCACGGTGGCTTCACCCGACTCAGATACGCAGTATTTT

V gene: TRBV2
J gene: TRBJ1-3
clone size: -
D gene: -
CDR3 protein: CASRASGNTIYF
CDR3 DNA: TGTGCCAGCAGGGCCTCTGGAAACACCATATATTTT

V gene: TRBV5-1
J gene: TRBJ2-2
clone size: -
D gene: TRBD1
CDR3 protein: CASSIDRVGSGELFF
CDR3 DNA: TGCGCCAGCAGCATCGACAGGGTTGGGTCCGGGGAGCTGTTTTTT

V gene: TRBV19
J gene: TRBJ1-6
clone size: -
D gene: TRBD1
CDR3 protein: CASSLPLSGQGRYSPLHF
CDR3 DNA: TGTGCCAGTAGTCTACCCCTCAGCGGACAGGGGAGGTATTCACCCCTCCACTTT

V gene: TRBV7-8
J gene: TRBJ2-1
clone size: -
D gene: -
CDR3 protein: CASSLAEGINLEQFF
CDR3 DNA: TGTGCCAGCAGCTTAGCGGAGGGGATTAACCTCGAGCAGTTCTTC

V gene: TRBV24-1
J gene: TRBJ1-2
clone size: -
D gene: TRBD1
CDR3 protein: CATSDLGGRDGYTF
CDR3 DNA: TGTGCCACCAGTGATTTAGGGGGCCGAGATGGCTACACCTTC

V gene: TRBV7-2
J gene: TRBJ1-2
clone size: -
D gene: -
CDR3 protein: CASSSPDTGIHGYTF
CDR3 DNA: TGTGCCAGCAGCTCCCCAGATACAGGGATCCATGGCTACACCTTC

V gene: TRBV6-5
J gene: TRBJ1-5
clone size: -
D gene: -
CDR3 protein: CASSYSPNQPQHF
CDR3 DNA: TGTGCCAGCAGTTACTCGCCCAATCAGCCCCAGCATTTT

V gene: TRBV19
J gene: TRBJ2-3
clone size: -
D gene: TRBD1
CDR3 protein: CASRPLSQGATDTQYF
CDR3 DNA: TGTGCCAGTAGGCCCCTTTCCCAGGGGGCTACAGATACGCAGTATTTT

V gene: TRBV28
J gene: TRBJ1-3
clone size: -
D gene: -
CDR3 protein: CASRAGLLDTIYF
CDR3 DNA: TGTGCCAGCAGGGCAGGGTTGTTAGACACCATATATTTT

V gene: TRBV5-6
J gene: TRBJ1-2
clone size: -
D gene: -
CDR3 protein: CASSFPGGSYGYTF
CDR3 DNA: TGTGCCAGCAGCTTCCCGGGGGGCTCCTATGGCTACACCTTC

V gene: TRBV7-2
J gene: TRBJ2-1
clone size: -
D gene: -
CDR3 protein: CASTPRNSYNEQFF
CDR3 DNA: TGTGCCAGCACCCCCCGAAACTCCTACAATGAGCAGTTCTTC

V gene: TRBV27
J gene: TRBJ2-2
clone size: -
D gene: -
CDR3 protein: CASSWGRTAGELFF
CDR3 DNA: TGTGCCAGCAGTTGGGGCCGGACGGCCGGGGAGCTGTTTTTT

V gene: TRBV13
J gene: TRBJ1-1
clone size: -
D gene: -
CDR3 protein: CASSRSNSPEAFF
CDR3 DNA: TGTGCCAGCAGCCGGAGTAACAGCCCTGAAGCTTTCTTT

V gene: TRBV2
J gene: TRBJ1-5
clone size: once
D gene: -
CDR3 protein: CASSENRVVTIGGRQPQHF
CDR3 DNA: TGTGCCAGCAGTGAAAATAGAGTAGTAACGATTGGGGGCAGACAGCCCCAGCATTTT

V gene: TRBV6-5
J gene: TRBJ1-5
clone size: -
D gene: -
CDR3 protein: CASRLTVSSNQPQHF
CDR3 DNA: TGTGCCAGCAGACTGACAGTCTCTAGCAATCAGCCCCAGCATTTT

V gene: TRBV3-1/TRBV3-2
J gene: TRBJ2-2
clone size: -
D gene: -
CDR3 protein: CASSQGRGPGELFF
CDR3 DNA: TGTGCCAGCAGCCAAGGTCGTGGGCCCGGGGAGCTGTTTTTT

V gene: TRBV27
J gene: TRBJ2-3
clone size: -
D gene: -
CDR3 protein: CASSLAGSTDTQYF
CDR3 DNA: TGTGCCAGCAGTTTAGCAGGGAGCACAGATACGCAGTATTTT

V gene: TRBV3-1/TRBV3-2
J gene: TRBJ2-5
clone size: -
D gene: TRBD2
CDR3 protein: CASSQGVSSGGAETQYF
CDR3 DNA: TGTGCCAGCAGCCAAGGAGTCTCTAGCGGGGGGGCGGAGACCCAGTACTTC

V gene: TRBV30
J gene: TRBJ1-2
clone size: -
D gene: -
CDR3 protein: CAWQVGGDYGYTF
CDR3 DNA: TGTGCCTGGCAAGTTGGGGGCGACTATGGCTACACCTTC

V gene: TRBV29-1
J gene: TRBJ2-7
clone size: -
D gene: TRBD1
CDR3 protein: CSVSTGTYEQYF
CDR3 DNA: TGCAGCGTATCGACAGGGACCTACGAGCAGTACTTC

V gene: TRBV10-3
J gene: TRBJ2-1
clone size: -
D gene: -
CDR3 protein: CASQEGLEQFF
CDR3 DNA: TGTGCCTCTCAAGAGGGGCTGGAGCAGTTCTTC

V gene: TRBV11-2
J gene: TRBJ1-3
clone size: -
D gene: -
CDR3 protein: CASSLDLDLGGNTIYF
CDR3 DNA: TGTGCCAGCAGCTTAGATCTTGACCTAGGGGGAAACACCATATATTTT

V gene: TRBV3-1/TRBV3-2
J gene: TRBJ2-4
clone size: -
D gene: TRBD2
CDR3 protein: CASSQGLAVDTGGDIQYF
CDR3 DNA: TGTGCCAGCAGCCAGGGACTAGCGGTAGACACCGGCGGGGACATTCAGTACTTC

V gene: TRBV5-4
J gene: TRBJ1-1
clone size: few
D gene: -
CDR3 protein: CASSLARSMNTEAFF
CDR3 DNA: TGTGCCAGCAGCTTGGCGCGCAGTATGAACACTGAAGCTTTCTTT

V gene: TRBV12-5
J gene: TRBJ1-1
clone size: -
D gene: -
CDR3 protein: CASGPGLSYTEAFF
CDR3 DNA: TGTGCTAGTGGGCCGGGACTATCTTACACTGAAGCTTTCTTT

V gene: TRBV7-9
J gene: TRBJ2-3
clone size: -
D gene: TRBD2
CDR3 protein: CASSFSGGTYTQYF
CDR3 DNA: TGTGCCAGCAGCTTTAGCGGGGGGACATATACGCAGTATTTT

V gene: TRBV18
J gene: TRBJ1-1
clone size: -
D gene: TRBD1
CDR3 protein: CASSPHRGPITEAFF
CDR3 DNA: TGTGCCAGCTCCCCCCACAGGGGGCCGATCACTGAAGCTTTCTTT

V gene: TRBV20-1
J gene: TRBJ1-2
clone size: -
D gene: -
CDR3 protein: CSARENYGYTF
CDR3 DNA: TGCAGTGCGAGGGAGAACTATGGCTACACCTTC

V gene: TRBV11-3
J gene: TRBJ1-5
clone size: -
D gene: TRBD1
CDR3 protein: CASSVRDREEGNQPQHF
CDR3 DNA: TGTGCCAGCAGCGTAAGGGACAGGGAAGAGGGCAATCAGCCCCAGCATTTT

V gene: TRBV29-1
J gene: TRBJ2-1
clone size: -
D gene: -
CDR3 protein: CSVEVRKSYNEQFF
CDR3 DNA: TGCAGCGTTGAGGTTAGGAAATCCTACAATGAGCAGTTCTTC

V gene: TRBV5-5
J gene: TRBJ1-2
clone size: -
D gene: -
CDR3 protein: CASSSSTYGYTF
CDR3 DNA: TGTGCCAGCAGCTCCTCCACCTATGGCTACACCTTC

V gene: TRBV5-4
J gene: TRBJ1-4
clone size: -
D gene: -
CDR3 protein: CASSFKGGSNEKLFF
CDR3 DNA: TGTGCCAGCAGTTTCAAGGGGGGCTCCAATGAAAAACTGTTTTTT

V gene: TRBV19
J gene: TRBJ1-1
clone size: -
D gene: -
CDR3 protein: CASSMSAGSNTEAFF
CDR3 DNA: TGTGCCAGTAGTATGAGCGCAGGGTCGAACACTGAAGCTTTCTTT

V gene: TRBV30
J gene: TRBJ1-5
clone size: -
D gene: -
CDR3 protein: CAWSDSEYQPQHF
CDR3 DNA: TGTGCCTGGAGCGACTCCGAGTATCAGCCCCAGCATTTT

V gene: TRBV7-2
J gene: TRBJ2-7
clone size: -
D gene: -
CDR3 protein: CASSRTSIYEQYF
CDR3 DNA: TGTGCCAGCAGCCGGACCTCCATATACGAGCAGTACTTC

V gene: TRBV10-3
J gene: TRBJ2-7
clone size: few
D gene: TRBD2
CDR3 protein: CAIAPSGNFEQYF
CDR3 DNA: TGTGCCATTGCCCCTAGCGGGAATTTCGAGCAGTACTTC

V gene: TRBV28
J gene: TRBJ1-6
clone size: -
D gene: -
CDR3 protein: CASSLSGRDNSPLHF
CDR3 DNA: TGTGCCAGCAGTTTATCGGGACGAGATAATTCACCCCTCCACTTT

V gene: TRBV4-2
J gene: TRBJ2-1
clone size: -
D gene: TRBD2
CDR3 protein: CASSQDLGRRTSSYNEQFF
CDR3 DNA: TGTGCCAGCAGCCAAGATCTGGGGCGGCGGACTAGCAGCTACAATGAGCAGTTCTTC

V gene: TRBV5-1
J gene: TRBJ2-3
clone size: -
D gene: -
CDR3 protein: CASSPRGDTQYF
CDR3 DNA: TGCGCCAGCAGCCCACGGGGAGATACGCAGTATTTT

V gene: TRBV6-4
J gene: TRBJ2-5
clone size: few
D gene: TRBD2
CDR3 protein: CASSPTSGSMETQYF
CDR3 DNA: TGTGCCAGCAGCCCGACTAGCGGGAGCATGGAGACCCAGTACTTC

V gene: TRBV7-9
J gene: TRBJ1-3
clone size: -
D gene: -
CDR3 protein: CASSLQARNDGNTIYF
CDR3 DNA: TGTGCCAGCAGCTTACAGGCGAGGAACGACGGAAACACCATATATTTT

V gene: TRBV5-1
J gene: TRBJ2-7
clone size: once
D gene: TRBD1
CDR3 protein: CASSLVGQLTYEQYF
CDR3 DNA: TGCGCCAGCAGCTTGGTGGGACAGCTGACCTACGAGCAGTACTTC

V gene: TRBV5-8
J gene: TRBJ1-1
clone size: -
D gene: -
CDR3 protein: CASSSPLRGTYMNTEAFF
CDR3 DNA: TGTGCCAGCAGCTCACCCCTTCGTGGGACTTACATGAACACTGAAGCTTTCTTT

V gene: TRBV28
J gene: TRBJ2-2
clone size: -
D gene: -
CDR3 protein: CASSELSRELFF
CDR3 DNA: TGTGCCAGCTCTGAGCTATCCAGGGAGCTGTTTTTT

V gene: TRBV5-1
J gene: TRBJ1-3
clone size: -
D gene: -
CDR3 protein: CASSLALNRGAWSGNTIYF
CDR3 DNA: TGCGCCAGCAGCTTGGCGTTAAATCGGGGGGCCTGGTCGGGAAACACCATATATTTT

V gene: TRBV3-1/TRBV3-2
J gene: TRBJ1-4
clone size: -
D gene: -
CDR3 protein: CASSQDRGATNEKLFF
CDR3 DNA: TGTGCCAGCAGCCAAGATCGGGGTGCAACTAATGAAAAACTGTTTTTT

V gene: TRBV12-3/TRBV12-4
J gene: TRBJ1-4
clone size: few
D gene: TRBD1
CDR3 protein: CASSSTGDEKLFF
CDR3 DNA: TGTGCCAGCAGTTCGACAGGGGATGAAAAACTGTTTTTT